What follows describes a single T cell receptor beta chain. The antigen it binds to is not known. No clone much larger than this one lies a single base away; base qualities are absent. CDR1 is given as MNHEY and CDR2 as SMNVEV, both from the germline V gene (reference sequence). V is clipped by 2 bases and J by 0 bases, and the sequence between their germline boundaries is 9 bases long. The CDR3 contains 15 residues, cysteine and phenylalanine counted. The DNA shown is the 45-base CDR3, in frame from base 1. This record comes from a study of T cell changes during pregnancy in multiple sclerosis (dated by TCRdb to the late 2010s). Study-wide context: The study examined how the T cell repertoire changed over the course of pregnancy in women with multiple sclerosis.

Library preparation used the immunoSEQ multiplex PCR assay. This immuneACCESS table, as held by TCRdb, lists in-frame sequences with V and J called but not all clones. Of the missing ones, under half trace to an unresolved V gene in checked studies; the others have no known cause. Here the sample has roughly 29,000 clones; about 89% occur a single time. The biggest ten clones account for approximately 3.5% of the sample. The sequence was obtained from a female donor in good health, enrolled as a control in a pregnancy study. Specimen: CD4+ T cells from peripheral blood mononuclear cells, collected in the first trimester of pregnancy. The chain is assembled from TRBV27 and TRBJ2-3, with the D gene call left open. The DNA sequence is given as TGTGCCAGCAGTTTAGCGGCCCTTAGCACAGATACGCAGTATTTT. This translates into CASSLAALSTDTQYF.